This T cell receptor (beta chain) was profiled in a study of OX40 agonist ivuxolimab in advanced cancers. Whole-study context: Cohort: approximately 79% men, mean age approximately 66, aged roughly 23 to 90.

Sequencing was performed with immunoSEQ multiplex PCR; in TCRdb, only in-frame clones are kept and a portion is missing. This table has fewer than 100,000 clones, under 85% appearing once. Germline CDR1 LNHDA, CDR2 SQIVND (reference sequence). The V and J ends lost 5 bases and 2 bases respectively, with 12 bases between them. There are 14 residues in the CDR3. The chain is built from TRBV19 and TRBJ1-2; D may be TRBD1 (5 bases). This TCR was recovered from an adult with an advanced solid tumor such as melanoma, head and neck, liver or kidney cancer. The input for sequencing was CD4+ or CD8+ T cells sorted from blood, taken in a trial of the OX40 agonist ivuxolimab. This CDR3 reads CASSPNRGNYGYTF. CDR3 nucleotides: TGTGCCAGTAGTCCTAATCGGGGGAACTATGGCTACACCTTC.